A selection of T cell receptor beta chains follows, all from one sample in a study of low-dose radiotherapy and immunotherapy resistance in tumors. TCRdb passed the reads through MiXCR, listing each CDR3 protein once. The table records around 80,000 distinct CDR3 sequences, 15% to 20% of them present only once. The specimen comprised PBMCs, sampled after low-dose radiotherapy plus immunotherapy. These receptors were obtained from a male donor with prostate cancer. CDR3s leave out the opening cysteine and the closing phenylalanine or tryptophan. The D gene is left open where the match is weak.

TRBJ2-2	-	TRBV20-1	SASTPGGRVGELF
TRBJ1-1	-	TRBV11-2	ASRGAANTEAF
TRBJ1-1	-	TRBV20-1	SARDYGFTEAF
TRBJ1-3	-	TRBV29-1	SARENGNTIY
TRBJ2-1	-	TRBV28	ASSPPGAHNEQF
TRBJ2-1	TRBD1	TRBV12-3/TRBV12-4	ASSLLGTGGYNEQF
TRBJ2-1	TRBD2	TRBV7-9	ASSTAAGGPGV
TRBJ2-5	-	TRBV20-1	SARSIGETQY
TRBJ2-1	-	TRBV7-9	AGTADNEQF
TRBJ1-1	TRBD1	TRBV7-9	ASSWGQAEAF
TRBJ2-3	-	TRBV14	ASSQAVTTDTQY
TRBJ2-7	-	TRBV18	ASSPNRGGEQY
TRBJ2-7	TRBD1	TRBV19	ASSKPDRDHEQY
TRBJ2-7	-	TRBV20-1	SAPSLGLEQY
TRBJ1-5	-	TRBV20-1	SARDVGMDQPQH
TRBJ2-2	-	TRBV16	ASSQGGGGELF
TRBJ2-3	-	TRBV2	ASSDGGGHTDTQY
TRBJ2-1	TRBD1	TRBV28	AGPGTGGNEQF
TRBJ2-1	TRBD2	TRBV28	ASEGTSDYNEQF
TRBJ2-2	-	TRBV7-2	ASSLLTGRGTGELF
TRBJ1-2	-	TRBV19	ASRNRQGNGYT
TRBJ1-2	-	TRBV6-2/TRBV6-3	ASSPTDLYGYT
TRBJ2-2	TRBD2	TRBV5-3	ARSFLRGAGARRTGELF
TRBJ2-1	-	TRBV28	ASSLSDPEQF
TRBJ1-5	-	TRBV21-1	ASSKAGDNQPQH
TRBJ2-3	-	TRBV21-1	ASSNREWTDTQY
TRBJ2-5	-	TRBV5-1	ASRTARIGETQY
TRBJ2-7	TRBD2	TRBV7-2	ASTLGTSGNEQY
TRBJ2-5	-	TRBV7-2	ASSFTVLKETQY
TRBJ2-5	-	TRBV7-2	ASSATRGVAQY
TRBJ2-7	-	TRBV20-1	SARVVGLHEQY
TRBJ1-4	TRBD1	TRBV19	ASTGQGWQKLF
TRBJ1-5	-	TRBV6-6	ASSYGTEYSNQPQH
TRBJ2-3	TRBD2	TRBV9	ASSALAGPEDTQY
TRBJ1-1	-	TRBV5-1	ASSWSEPGSTEAF
TRBJ2-2	-	TRBV20-1	SARTAVKNTGELF
TRBJ2-7	TRBD2	TRBV7-2	ASSSTSGGSYEQY
TRBJ2-3	TRBD1	TRBV28	ASRTGTGARPDTQY
TRBJ2-7	-	TRBV7-2	ASSAQDGSYEQY
TRBJ1-5	-	TRBV28	ASQGTYSNQPQH
TRBJ1-5	TRBD1	TRBV6-2/TRBV6-3	ASSLSQGANQPQH
TRBJ1-2	TRBD1	TRBV10-3	AIRGTGVDGYT
TRBJ1-2	-	TRBV6-5	ASTPGGDGYT
TRBJ2-3	-	TRBV10-3	AIMGGATDTQY
TRBJ1-1	-	TRBV5-1	ASSLGGGGLGAF
TRBJ2-3	TRBD2	TRBV5-1	ASSSQREYGTDTQY
TRBJ1-6	-	TRBV5-1	ASSPDSLYNSPLH
TRBJ2-5	-	TRBV2	ASYSETQY
TRBJ2-7	TRBD2	TRBV6-8	ASSSTSGRKHEQY
TRBJ2-1	-	TRBV28	ASRGGGASEQF
TRBJ2-7	TRBD2	TRBV11-1	ASSLPLGTSGIYEQY
TRBJ2-3	-	TRBV7-2	ASSLGYGSTGTDTQY
TRBJ1-2	TRBD1	TRBV28	ASSQPGTGTYGYT
TRBJ1-5	TRBD1	TRBV20-1	SAFPGTGADNQPQH